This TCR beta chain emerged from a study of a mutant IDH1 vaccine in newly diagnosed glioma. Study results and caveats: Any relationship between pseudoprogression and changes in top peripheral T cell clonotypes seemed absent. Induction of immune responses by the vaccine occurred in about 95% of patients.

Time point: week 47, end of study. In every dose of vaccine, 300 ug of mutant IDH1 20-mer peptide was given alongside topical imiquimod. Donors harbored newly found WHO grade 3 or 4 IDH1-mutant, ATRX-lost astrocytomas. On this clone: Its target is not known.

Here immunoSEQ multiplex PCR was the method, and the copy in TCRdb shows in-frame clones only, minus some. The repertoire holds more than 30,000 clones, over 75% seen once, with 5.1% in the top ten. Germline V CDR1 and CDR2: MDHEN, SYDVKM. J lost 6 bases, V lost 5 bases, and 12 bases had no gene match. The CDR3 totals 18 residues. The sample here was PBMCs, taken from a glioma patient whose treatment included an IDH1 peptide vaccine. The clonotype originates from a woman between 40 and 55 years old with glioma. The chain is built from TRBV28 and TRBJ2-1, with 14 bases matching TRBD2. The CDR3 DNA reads TGTGCCAGCAGTCCACGTCCCGGGACTAGCGGGAGCGGCAATGAGCAGTTCTTC. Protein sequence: CASSPRPGTSGSGNEQFF.